This TCR beta chain was sequenced in a study of T-cell reconstitution after alpha-beta-depleted transplantation in children. CDR3 length: 14 amino acids. Per germline, CDR1 DFQATT and CDR2 SNEGSKA (reference sequence). With 6 bases removed from V and 7 bases from J, the gap between germline ends came to 16 bases. TCRbeta library preparation incorporated unique molecular identifiers. TCRdb ran MiXCR on the PCR reads and lists one entry per CDR3 protein. The table lists more than 550,000 distinct CDR3 sequences, roughly 10% of them singletons. This TCR derives from a human donor who donated a stem cell graft to a child with acute myeloid leukemia. The material was PBMCs from the stem cell graft donor, obtained from the stem cell graft. The chain employs TRBV20-1 and TRBJ1-6; D may be TRBD1 (5 bases). CDR3 sequence reads: CSATSGDGNSPLHF. CDR3 in DNA: TGCAGTGCCACCTCGGGGGACGGCAATTCACCCCTCCACTTT.